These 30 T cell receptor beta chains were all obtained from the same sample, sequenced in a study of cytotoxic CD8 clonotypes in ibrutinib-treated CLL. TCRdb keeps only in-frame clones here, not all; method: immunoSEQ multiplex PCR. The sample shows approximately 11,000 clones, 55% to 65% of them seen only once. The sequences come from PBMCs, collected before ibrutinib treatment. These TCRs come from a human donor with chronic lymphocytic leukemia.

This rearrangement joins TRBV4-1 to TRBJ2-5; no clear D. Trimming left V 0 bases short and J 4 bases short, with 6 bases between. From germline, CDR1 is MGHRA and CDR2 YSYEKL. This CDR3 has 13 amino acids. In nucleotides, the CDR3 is TGCGCCAGCAGCCAAGACTGGGGAGAGACCCAGTACTTC. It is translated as CASSQDWGETQYF.

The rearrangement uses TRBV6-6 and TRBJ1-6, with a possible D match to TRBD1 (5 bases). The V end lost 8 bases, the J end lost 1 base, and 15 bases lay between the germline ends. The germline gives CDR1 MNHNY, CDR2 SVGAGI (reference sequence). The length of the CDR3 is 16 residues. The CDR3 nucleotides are TGTGCCAGCGTTTACAGGAGGGGATCCTATAATTCACCCCTCCACTTT. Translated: CASVYRRGSYNSPLHF.

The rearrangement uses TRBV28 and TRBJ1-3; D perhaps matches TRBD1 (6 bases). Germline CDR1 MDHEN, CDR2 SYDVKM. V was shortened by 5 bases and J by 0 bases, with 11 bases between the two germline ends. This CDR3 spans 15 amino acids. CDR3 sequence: CASSRGHLSGNTIYF. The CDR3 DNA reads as TGTGCCAGCAGTCGGGGACACCTCTCTGGAAACACCATATATTTT.

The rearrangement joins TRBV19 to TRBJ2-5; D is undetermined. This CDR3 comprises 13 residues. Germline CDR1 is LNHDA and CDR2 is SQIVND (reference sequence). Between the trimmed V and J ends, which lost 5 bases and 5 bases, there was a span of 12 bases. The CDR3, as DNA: TGTGCCAGTAGTCCCGGGCACGGGGAGACCCAGTACTTC. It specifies CASSPGHGETQYF.

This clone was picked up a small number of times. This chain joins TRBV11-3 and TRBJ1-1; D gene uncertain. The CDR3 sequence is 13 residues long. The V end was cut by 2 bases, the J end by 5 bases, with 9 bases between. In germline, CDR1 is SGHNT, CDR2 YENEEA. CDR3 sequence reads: CASSLNGRTEAFF. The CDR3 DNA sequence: TGTGCCAGCAGCTTAAACGGAAGGACTGAAGCTTTCTTT.

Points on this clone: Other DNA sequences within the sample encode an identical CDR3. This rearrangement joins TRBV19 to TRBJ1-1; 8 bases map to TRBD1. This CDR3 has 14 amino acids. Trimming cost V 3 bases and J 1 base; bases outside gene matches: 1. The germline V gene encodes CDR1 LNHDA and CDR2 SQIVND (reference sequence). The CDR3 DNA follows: TGTGCCAGTAGTATTACAGGGGGGAACACTGAAGCTTTCTTT. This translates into CASSITGGNTEAFF. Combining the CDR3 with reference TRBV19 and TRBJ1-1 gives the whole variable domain DGGITQSPKYLFRKEGQNVTLSCEQNLNHDAMYWYRQDPGQGLRLIYYSQIVNDFQKGDIAEGYSVSREKKESFPLTVTSAQKNPTAFYLCASSITGGNTEAFFGQGTRLTVV.

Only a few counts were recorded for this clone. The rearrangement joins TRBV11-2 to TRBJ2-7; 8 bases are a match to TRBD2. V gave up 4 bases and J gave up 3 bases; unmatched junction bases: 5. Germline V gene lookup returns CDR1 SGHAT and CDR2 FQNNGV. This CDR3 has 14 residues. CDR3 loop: CASSSGTSRYEQYF. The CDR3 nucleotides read TGTGCCAGCAGCTCAGGGACTAGTCGCTACGAGCAGTACTTC.

The CDR3 region is CAINADSNYGYTF. CDR3 coding DNA: TGTGCCATTAACGCGGACAGTAACTATGGCTACACCTTC. The rearrangement uses TRBV19 and TRBJ1-2; a weak D match, TRBD1 (6 bases). There are 13 residues in the CDR3. Trimming removed 10 bases at V and 1 base at J, with 13 bases between. Germline V lookup: CDR1 LNHDA, CDR2 SQIVND (reference sequence).

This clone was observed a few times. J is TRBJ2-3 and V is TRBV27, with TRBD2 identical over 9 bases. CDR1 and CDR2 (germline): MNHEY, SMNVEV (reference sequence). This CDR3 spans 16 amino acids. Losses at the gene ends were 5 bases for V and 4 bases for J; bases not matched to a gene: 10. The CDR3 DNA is TGTGCCAGCAGTCAGGGACTAGCCTTTGGATCAGATACGCAGTATTTT. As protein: CASSQGLAFGSDTQYF.

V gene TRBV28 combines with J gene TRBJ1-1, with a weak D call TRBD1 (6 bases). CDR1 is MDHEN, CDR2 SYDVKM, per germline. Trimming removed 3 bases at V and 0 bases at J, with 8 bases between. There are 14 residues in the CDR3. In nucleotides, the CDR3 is TGTGCCAGCAGTTTGGGGGCGATGAACACTGAAGCTTTCTTT. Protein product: CASSLGAMNTEAFF.

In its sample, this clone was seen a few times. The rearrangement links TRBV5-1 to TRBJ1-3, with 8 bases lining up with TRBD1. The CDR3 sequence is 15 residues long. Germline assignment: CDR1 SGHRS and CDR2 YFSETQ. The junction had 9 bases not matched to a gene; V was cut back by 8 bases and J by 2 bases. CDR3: CASGQGFIAGNTIYF. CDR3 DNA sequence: TGCGCCAGTGGACAGGGCTTTATTGCTGGAAACACCATATATTTT.

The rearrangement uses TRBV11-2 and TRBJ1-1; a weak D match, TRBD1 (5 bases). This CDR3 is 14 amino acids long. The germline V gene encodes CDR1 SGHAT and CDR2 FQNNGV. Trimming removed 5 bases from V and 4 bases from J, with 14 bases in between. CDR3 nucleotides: TGTGCCAGCAGCAAATTCCAGGGAGCCACTGAAGCTTTCTTT. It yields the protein CASSKFQGATEAFF. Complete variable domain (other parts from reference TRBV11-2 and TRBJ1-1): EAGVAQSPRYKIIEKRQSVAFWCNPISGHATLYWYQQILGQGPKLLIQFQNNGVVDDSQLPKDRFSAERLKGVDSTLKIQPAKLEDSAVYLCASSKFQGATEAFFGQGTRLTVV.

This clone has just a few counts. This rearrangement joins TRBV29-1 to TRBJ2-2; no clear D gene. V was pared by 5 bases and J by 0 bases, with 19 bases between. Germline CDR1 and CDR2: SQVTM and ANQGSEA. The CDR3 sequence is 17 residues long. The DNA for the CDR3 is TGCAGCGTTTCAGGTTCGCCCACCCGACCGAACACCGGGGAGCTGTTTTTT. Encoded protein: CSVSGSPTRPNTGELFF.

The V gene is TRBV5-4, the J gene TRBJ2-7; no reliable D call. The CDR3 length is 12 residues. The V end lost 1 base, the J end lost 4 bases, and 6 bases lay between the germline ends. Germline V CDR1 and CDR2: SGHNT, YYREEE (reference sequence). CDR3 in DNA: TGTGCCAGCAGCTTGATGAGTTACGAGCAGTACTTC. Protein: CASSLMSYEQYF.

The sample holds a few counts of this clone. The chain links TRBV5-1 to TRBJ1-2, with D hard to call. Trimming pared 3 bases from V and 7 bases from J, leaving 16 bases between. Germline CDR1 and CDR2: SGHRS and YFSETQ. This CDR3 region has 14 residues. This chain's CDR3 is CASSSGIPASGYTF. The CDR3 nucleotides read TGCGCCAGCAGCTCCGGGATTCCTGCGAGTGGCTACACCTTC.

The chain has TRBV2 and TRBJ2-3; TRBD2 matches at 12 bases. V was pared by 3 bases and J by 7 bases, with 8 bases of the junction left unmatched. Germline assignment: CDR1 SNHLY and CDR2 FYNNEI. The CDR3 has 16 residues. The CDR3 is CASSDQLAGGSHTQYF. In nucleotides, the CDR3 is TGTGCCAGCAGTGATCAACTAGCGGGGGGTTCACATACGCAGTATTTT. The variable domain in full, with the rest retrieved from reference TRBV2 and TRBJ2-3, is EPEVTQTPSHQVTQMGQEVILRCVPISNHLYFYWYRQILGQKVEFLVSFYNNEISEKSEIFDDQFSVERPDGSNFTLKIRSTKLEDSAMYFCASSDQLAGGSHTQYFGPGTRLTVL.

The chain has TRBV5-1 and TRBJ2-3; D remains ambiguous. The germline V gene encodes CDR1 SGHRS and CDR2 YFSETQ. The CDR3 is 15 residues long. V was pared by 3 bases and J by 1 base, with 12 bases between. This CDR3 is CASSSGFSRTDTQYF. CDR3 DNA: TGCGCCAGCAGCTCGGGTTTTTCCCGCACAGATACGCAGTATTTT.

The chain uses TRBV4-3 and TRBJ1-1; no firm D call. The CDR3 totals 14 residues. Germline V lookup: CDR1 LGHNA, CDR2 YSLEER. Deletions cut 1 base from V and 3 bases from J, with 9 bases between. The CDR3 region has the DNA TGCGCCAGCAGCCAAGTGGGTATGGACACTGAAGCTTTCTTT. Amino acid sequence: CASSQVGMDTEAFF.

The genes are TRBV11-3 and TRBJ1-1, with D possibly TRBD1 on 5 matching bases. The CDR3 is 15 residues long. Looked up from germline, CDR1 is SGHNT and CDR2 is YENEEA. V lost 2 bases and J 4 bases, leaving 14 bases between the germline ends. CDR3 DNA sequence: TGTGCCAGCAGCTTAAGTAGCGGGGGGGTCACTGAAGCTTTCTTT. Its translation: CASSLSSGGVTEAFF.

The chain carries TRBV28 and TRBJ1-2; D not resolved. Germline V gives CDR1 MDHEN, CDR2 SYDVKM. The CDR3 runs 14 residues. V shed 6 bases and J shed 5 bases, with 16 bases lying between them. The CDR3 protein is CASSVGNSEYGYTF. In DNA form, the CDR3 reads TGTGCCAGCAGCGTGGGGAACTCTGAGTATGGCTACACCTTC.

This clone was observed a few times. The chain's CDR3 is CASSYPPPATQYF. CDR3 DNA sequence: TGTGCCAGCAGTTACCCACCGCCGGCTACGCAGTATTTT. This sequence joins TRBV6-5 and TRBJ2-3; D is undetermined. Germline V gene sequence: CDR1 MNHEY, CDR2 SVGAGI. The CDR3 is made up of 13 amino acids. V gave up 2 bases and J gave up 8 bases, with 11 bases separating them.

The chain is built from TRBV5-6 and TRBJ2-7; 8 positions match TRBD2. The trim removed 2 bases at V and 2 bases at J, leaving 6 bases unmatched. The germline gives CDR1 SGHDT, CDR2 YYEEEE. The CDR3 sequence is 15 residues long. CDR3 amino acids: CASSFLGREAYEQYF. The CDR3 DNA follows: TGTGCCAGCAGCTTCCTCGGGAGGGAGGCCTACGAGCAGTACTTC.

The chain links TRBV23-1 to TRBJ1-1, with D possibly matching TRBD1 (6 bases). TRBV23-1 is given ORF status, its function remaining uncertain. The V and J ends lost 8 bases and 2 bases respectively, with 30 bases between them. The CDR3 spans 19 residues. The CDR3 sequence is CASGNPQNTERGSNTEAFF. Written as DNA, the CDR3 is TGCGCCAGCGGAAACCCCCAGAATACTGAAAGGGGGTCCAACACTGAAGCTTTCTTT.

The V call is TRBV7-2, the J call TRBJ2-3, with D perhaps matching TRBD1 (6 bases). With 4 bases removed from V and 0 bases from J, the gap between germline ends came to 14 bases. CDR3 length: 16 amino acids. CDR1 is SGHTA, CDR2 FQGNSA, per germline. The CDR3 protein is CASSSILRGSTDTQYF. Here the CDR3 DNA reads TGTGCCAGCAGCTCAATACTCAGGGGAAGCACAGATACGCAGTATTTT.

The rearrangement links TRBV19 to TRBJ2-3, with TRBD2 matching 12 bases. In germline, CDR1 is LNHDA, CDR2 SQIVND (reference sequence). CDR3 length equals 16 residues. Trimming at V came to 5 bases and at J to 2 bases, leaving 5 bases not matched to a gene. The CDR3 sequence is CASSPSSGGDTDTQYF. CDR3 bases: TGTGCCAGTAGTCCCTCTAGCGGGGGGGACACAGATACGCAGTATTTT.

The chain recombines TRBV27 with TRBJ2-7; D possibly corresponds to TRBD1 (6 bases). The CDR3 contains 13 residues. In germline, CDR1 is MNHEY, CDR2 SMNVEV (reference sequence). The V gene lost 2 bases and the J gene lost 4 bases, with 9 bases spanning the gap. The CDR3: CASSLQGRYEQYF. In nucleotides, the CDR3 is TGTGCCAGCAGTTTACAGGGGCGGTACGAGCAGTACTTC.

The CDR3 loop reads CASGAPGARATNEKLFF. Written as DNA, the CDR3 is TGTGCCAGCGGTGCCCCGGGGGCGCGGGCAACTAATGAAAAACTGTTTTTT. The V gene is TRBV6-1, the J gene TRBJ1-4, with D possibly TRBD1 on 6 matching bases. The CDR3 runs to 17 residues. Trimming shortened V by 8 bases and J by 0 bases, and 19 bases separated the two germline ends. The germline V gene has CDR1 MNHNS and CDR2 SASEGT.

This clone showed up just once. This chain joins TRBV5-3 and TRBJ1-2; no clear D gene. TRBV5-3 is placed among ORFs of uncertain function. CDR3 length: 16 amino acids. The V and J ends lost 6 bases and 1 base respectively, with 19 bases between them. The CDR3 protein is CARTRRSPGHNYGYTF. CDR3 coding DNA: TGTGCCAGAACTCGGAGAAGCCCTGGTCATAACTATGGCTACACCTTC.

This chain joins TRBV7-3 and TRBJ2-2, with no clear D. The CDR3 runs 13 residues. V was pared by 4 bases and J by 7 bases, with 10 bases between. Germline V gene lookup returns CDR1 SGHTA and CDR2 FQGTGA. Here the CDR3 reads CASSSHSSGELFF. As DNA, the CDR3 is TGTGCCAGCAGCTCTCACAGCAGCGGGGAGCTGTTTTTT.

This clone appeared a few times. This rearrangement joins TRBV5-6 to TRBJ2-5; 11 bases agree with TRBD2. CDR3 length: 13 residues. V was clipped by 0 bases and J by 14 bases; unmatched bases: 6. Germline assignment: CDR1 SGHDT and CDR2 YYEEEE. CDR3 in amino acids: CASSLGLAGTSYF. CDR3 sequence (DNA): TGTGCCAGCAGCTTGGGACTAGCGGGGACCTCTTACTTC.